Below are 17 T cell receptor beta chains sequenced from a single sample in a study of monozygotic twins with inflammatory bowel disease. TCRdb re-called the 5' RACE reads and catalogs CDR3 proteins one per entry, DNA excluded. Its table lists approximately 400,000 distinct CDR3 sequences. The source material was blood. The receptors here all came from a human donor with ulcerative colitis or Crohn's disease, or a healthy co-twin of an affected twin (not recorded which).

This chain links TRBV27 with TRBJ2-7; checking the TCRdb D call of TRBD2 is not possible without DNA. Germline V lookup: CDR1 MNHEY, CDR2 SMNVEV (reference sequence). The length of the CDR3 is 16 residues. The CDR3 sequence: CASSSPAGGFSYEQYF.

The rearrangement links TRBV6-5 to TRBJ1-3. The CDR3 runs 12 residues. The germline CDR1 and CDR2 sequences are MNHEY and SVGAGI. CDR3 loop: CASSSAGGSIYF.

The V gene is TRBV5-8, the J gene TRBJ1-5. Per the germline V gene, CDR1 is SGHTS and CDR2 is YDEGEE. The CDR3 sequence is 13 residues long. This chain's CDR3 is CASSPSTRQPQHF.

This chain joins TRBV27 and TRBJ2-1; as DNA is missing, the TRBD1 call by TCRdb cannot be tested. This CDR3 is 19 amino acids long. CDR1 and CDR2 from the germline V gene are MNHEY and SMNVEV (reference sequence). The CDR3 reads CASSRRQGRERRAYNEQFF.

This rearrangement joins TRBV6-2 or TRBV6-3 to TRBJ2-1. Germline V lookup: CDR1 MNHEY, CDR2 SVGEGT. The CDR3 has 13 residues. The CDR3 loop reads CASRTSAYNEQFF.

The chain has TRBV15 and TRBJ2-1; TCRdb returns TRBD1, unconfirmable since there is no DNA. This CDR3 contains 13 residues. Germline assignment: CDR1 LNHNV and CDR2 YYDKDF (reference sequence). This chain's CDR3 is CATSRGGGGEQFF. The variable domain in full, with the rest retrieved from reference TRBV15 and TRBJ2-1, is DAMVIQNPRYQVTQFGKPVTLSCSQTLNHNVMYWYQQKSSQAPKLLFHYYDKDFNNEADTPDNFQSRRPNTSFCFLDIRSPGLGDTAMYLCATSRGGGGEQFFGPGTRLTVL.

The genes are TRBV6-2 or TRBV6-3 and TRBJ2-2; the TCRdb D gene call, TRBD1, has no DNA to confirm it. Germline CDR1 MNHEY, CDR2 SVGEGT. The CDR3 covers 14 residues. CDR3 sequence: CASKHLGGVGELFF.

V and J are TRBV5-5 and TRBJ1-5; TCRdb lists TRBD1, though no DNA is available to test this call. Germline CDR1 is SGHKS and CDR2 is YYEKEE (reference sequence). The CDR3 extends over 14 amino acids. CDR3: CASSYGQNNQPQHF.

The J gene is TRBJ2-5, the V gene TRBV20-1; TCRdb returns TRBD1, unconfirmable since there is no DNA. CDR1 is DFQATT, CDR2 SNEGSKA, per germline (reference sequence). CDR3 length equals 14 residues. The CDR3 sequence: CSAQPGSPGETQYF.

The CDR3 sequence is CASSLKVFGNTIYF. The J gene is TRBJ1-3, the V gene TRBV12-3 or TRBV12-4. This CDR3 is 14 amino acids long.

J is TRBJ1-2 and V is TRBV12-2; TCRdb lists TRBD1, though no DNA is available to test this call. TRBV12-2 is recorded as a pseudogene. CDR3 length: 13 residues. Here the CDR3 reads CASRITGGDGYTF.

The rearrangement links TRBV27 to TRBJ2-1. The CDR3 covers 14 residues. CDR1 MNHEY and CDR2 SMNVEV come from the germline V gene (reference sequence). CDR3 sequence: CASRVELYHNEQFF.

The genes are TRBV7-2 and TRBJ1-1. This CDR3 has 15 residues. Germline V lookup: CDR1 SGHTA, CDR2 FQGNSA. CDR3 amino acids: CASSSQRGRNTEAFF.

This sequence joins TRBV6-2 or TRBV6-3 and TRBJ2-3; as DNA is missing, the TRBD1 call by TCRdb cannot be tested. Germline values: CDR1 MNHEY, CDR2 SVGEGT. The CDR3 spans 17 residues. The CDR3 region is CASSCSTDRECTDTQYF.

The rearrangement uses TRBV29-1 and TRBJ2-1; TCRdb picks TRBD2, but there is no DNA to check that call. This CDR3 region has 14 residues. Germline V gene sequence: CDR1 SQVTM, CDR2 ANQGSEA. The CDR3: CSVEASGGGGEQFF.

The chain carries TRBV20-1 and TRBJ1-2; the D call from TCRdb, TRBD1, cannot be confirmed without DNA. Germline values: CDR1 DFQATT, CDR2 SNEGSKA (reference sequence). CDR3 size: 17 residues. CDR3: CSAGAGANLPSNYGYTF.

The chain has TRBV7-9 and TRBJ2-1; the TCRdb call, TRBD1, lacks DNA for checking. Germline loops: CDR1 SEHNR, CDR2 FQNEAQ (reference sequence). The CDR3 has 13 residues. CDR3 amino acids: CASSSHRDREQFF.